This T cell receptor (beta chain) was documented in a study of blood T cell repertoires in COVID-19. Study-level information: Donors in the United States, Italy and Spain gave samples during acute or convalescent COVID-19. PBMCs, B-cell-depleted T cells, or T cells were the source of the cDNA or gDNA that made up the material.

Profiling relied on immunoSEQ multiplex PCR, and the TCRdb table lists in-frame clones only, not all of them. The data hold over 200,000 clones, with about 90% observed a single time. Residents of about 25 US areas, aged roughly 18 to 95 years, made up the participants. Clinical histories supplied by participants themselves formed the basis of cohort assignment. V gave up 3 bases and J gave up 3 bases; unmatched junction bases: 2. Germline loops: CDR1 MRHNA, CDR2 SNTAGT. The CDR3 consists of 13 residues. The receptor comes from a human donor in a cohort exposed to, infected with or recovered from COVID-19 (not recorded which). The donor label of this sample is uncertain. The sequenced material came from PBMCs or T cells enriched from blood (not recorded which). The chain recombines TRBV6-4 with TRBJ2-7, with 7 bases that match TRBD1. Here the CDR3 DNA reads TGTGCCAGCAGTGAGGGACAGAACTACGAGCAGTACTTC. Translated: CASSEGQNYEQYF.